This T cell receptor (beta chain) was retrieved from a study of shared clonotypes between healthy human individuals. Assay: immunoSEQ multiplex PCR; the TCRdb copy retains only in-frame clones and omits some. The sample holds some 630,000 clones, approximately 96% seen once. CD8 cells classed as naive were CD45RO-negative and positively selected for CCR7, excluding terminally differentiated effector memory CD45RA+ cells. The V segment lost 3 bases and the J segment 3 bases; nucleotides outside the gene matches: 2. CDR3 length: 14 residues. Germline CDR1 and CDR2: MNHEY and SMNVEV (reference sequence).

The clonotype comes from a woman in her twenties or thirties in good health. The rearrangement joins TRBV27 to TRBJ2-1, with 7 bases matching TRBD2. Sequenced material: naive CD8+ T cells sorted from blood. The CDR3 is CASSFIAGYNEQFF. CDR3 nucleotides: TGTGCCAGCAGTTTCATAGCGGGCTACAATGAGCAGTTCTTC.